The clone carrying this TCR beta chain was detected only a few times. This sample is part of a study of blood T cell repertoires in COVID-19. Across the study: The United States, Italy and Spain supplied acute and convalescent COVID-19 samples. Sample material is recorded as cDNA or gDNA derived from T cells, B-cell-depleted T cells, or PBMCs.

Per the study methods: It was from reference gene primer amplification that nucleated cell counts were estimated. Only in-frame clones appear in the TCRdb table, and some are missing; sequencing was by immunoSEQ multiplex PCR. V, J and clone size were drawn from that table, and D and trimming were deduced from the DNA. The data show roughly 250,000 clones, about 86% seen once. Losses at the gene ends were 4 bases for V and 0 bases for J; bases not matched to a gene: 2. This CDR3 spans 15 amino acids. The germline V gene has CDR1 SGHRS and CDR2 YFSETQ. Seattle patient enrollment occurred during active infection, with longitudinal follow-up thereafter.

The genes are TRBV5-1 and TRBJ1-4; TRBD1 matches at 8 bases. This clonotype originated in a person aged 70 to 85 with COVID-19, enrolled during active disease. The sequencing input was peripheral blood. CDR3 in DNA: TGCGCCAGCAGCCAGGACAGGGCAACTAATGAAAAACTGTTTTTT. Its translation is CASSQDRATNEKLFF.